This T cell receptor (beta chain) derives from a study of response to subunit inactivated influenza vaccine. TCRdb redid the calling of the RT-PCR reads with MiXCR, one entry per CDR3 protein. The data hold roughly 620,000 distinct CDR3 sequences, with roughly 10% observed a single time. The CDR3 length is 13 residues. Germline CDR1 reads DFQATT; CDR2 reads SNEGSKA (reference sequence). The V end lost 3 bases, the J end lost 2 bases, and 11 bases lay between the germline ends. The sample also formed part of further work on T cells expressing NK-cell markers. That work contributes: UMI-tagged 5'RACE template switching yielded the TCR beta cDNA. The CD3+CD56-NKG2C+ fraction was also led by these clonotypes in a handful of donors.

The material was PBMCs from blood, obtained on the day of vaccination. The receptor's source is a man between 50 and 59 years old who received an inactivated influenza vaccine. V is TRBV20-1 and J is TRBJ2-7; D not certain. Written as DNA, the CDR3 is TGCAGTGCTAGCGGGCTGAACCCCTACGAGCAGTACTTC. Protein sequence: CSASGLNPYEQYF.